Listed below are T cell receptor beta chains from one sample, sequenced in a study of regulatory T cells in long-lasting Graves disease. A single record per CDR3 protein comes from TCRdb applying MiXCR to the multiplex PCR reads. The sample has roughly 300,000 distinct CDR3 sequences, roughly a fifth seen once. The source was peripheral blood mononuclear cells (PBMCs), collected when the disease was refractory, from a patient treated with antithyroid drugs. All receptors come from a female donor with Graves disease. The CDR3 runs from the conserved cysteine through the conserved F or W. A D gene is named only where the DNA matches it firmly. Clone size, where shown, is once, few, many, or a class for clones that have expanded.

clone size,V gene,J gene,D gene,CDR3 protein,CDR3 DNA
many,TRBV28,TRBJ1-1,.,CASTTLQGLAFF,TGTGCCAGCACCACCCTACAGGGTCTAGCTTTCTTT
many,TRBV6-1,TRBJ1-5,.,CATTNSRDVGPQHF,TGTGCCACCACGAATTCCAGGGATGTTGGGCCCCAGCATTTT
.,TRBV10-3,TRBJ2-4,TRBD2,CAISEGTSGDIQYF,TGTGCCATCAGTGAGGGGACTAGCGGGGACATTCAGTACTTC
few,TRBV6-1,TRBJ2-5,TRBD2,CASQPGGSGKTQYF,TGTGCCAGTCAACCTGGCGGGAGTGGAAAGACCCAGTACTTC
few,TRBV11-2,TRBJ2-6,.,CASSLEWSSGANVLTF,TGTGCCAGCAGCTTAGAGTGGTCCTCTGGGGCCAACGTCCTGACTTTC
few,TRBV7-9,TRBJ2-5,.,CASSPEWRAQETQYF,TGTGCCAGCAGCCCCGAATGGAGGGCCCAAGAGACCCAGTACTTC
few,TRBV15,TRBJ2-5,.,CATRDRIQETQYF,TGTGCCACCAGGGACCGAATTCAAGAGACCCAGTACTTC
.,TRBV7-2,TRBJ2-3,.,CASSLRGGWSTDTQYF,TGTGCCAGCAGCTTACGAGGAGGGTGGAGCACAGATACGCAGTATTTT
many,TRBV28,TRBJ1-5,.,CASSSEAGYSNQPQHF,TGTGCCAGCAGCAGTGAGGCAGGGTATAGCAATCAGCCCCAGCATTTT
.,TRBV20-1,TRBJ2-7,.,CSAGLTHEQYF,TGCAGTGCTGGGCTAACCCACGAGCAGTACTTC
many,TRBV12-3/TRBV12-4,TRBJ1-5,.,CASSPDGWSNQPQHF,TGTGCCAGCAGTCCGGACGGCTGGAGCAATCAGCCCCAGCATTTT
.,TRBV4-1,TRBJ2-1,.,CASSWLSSDEQFF,TGCGCCAGCAGCTGGTTAAGTAGCGATGAGCAGTTCTTC
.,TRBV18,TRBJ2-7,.,CASSPSQGSSYEQYF,TGTGCCAGCTCACCGTCCCAGGGCTCCTCCTACGAGCAGTACTTC
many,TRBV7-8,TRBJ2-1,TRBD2,CASSLQAGVRNEQFF,TGTGCCAGCAGCTTACAGGCGGGGGTTCGGAATGAGCAGTTCTTC
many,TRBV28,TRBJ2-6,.,CASSPLTVSGANVLTF,TGTGCCAGCAGTCCCCTGACAGTCTCTGGGGCCAACGTCCTGACTTTC
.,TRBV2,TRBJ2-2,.,CASNGQGGTGELFF,TGTGCCAGCAACGGTCAGGGGGGAACCGGGGAGCTGTTTTTT
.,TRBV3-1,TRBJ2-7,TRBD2,CASSQGELAGVHEQYF,TGTGCCAGCAGCCAAGGAGAACTAGCGGGGGTCCACGAGCAGTACTTC
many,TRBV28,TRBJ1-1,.,CASSLPWQTAEAFF,TGTGCCAGCTCTTTGCCCTGGCAGACAGCTGAAGCTTTCTTT
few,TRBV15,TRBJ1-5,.,CATSRDRQWNQPQHF,TGTGCCACCAGCAGAGATAGACAGTGGAACCAGCCCCAGCATTTT
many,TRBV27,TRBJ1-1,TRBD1,CASSFAADRGGTEAFF,TGTGCCAGCAGTTTTGCCGCCGACAGGGGGGGGACTGAAGCTTTCTTT
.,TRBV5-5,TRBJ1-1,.,CASTGGIGGGNTEAFF,TGTGCCAGCACGGGAGGTATCGGGGGGGGGAACACTGAAGCTTTCTTT
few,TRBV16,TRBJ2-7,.,CASRPYRHTSRSAYEQYF,TGTGCCAGCAGACCCTACCGGCATACTAGCCGGAGTGCTTACGAGCAGTACTTC
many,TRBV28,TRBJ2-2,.,CASSLYGAANTGELFF,TGTGCCAGCAGTTTATATGGGGCAGCGAACACCGGGGAGCTGTTTTTT
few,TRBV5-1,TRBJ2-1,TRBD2,CASSPWGRLAGPQLEQFF,TGCGCCAGCAGCCCTTGGGGGCGACTAGCGGGCCCTCAACTGGAGCAGTTCTTC
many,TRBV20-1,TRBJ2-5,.,CSARVTQGGETQYF,TGCAGTGCTAGAGTGACCCAGGGTGGGGAGACCCAGTACTTC
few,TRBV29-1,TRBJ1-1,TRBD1,CSVRWDREAFF,TGCAGCGTTCGGTGGGACAGAGAAGCTTTCTTT
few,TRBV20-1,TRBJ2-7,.,CSARDRQSRYEQYF,TGCAGTGCTAGAGATCGTCAGAGCCGGTACGAGCAGTACTTC
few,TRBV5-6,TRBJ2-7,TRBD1,CASSLTGASYEQYF,TGCGCCAGCAGCCTGACAGGGGCCTCCTACGAGCAGTACTTC
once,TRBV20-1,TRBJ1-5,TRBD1,CSASERDRESQPQHF,TGCAGTGCTTCCGAACGGGACAGGGAATCGCAGCCCCAGCATTTT
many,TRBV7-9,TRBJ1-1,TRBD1,CASSPGQSHEAFF,TGTGCCAGCAGCCCGGGACAGAGCCACGAAGCTTTCTTT
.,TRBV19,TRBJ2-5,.,CASSIAFREETQYF,TGTGCCAGTAGTATAGCGTTCAGGGAGGAGACCCAGTACTTC
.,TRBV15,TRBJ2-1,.,CATSWAGWEWYNEQFF,TGTGCCACCAGCTGGGCCGGCTGGGAGTGGTACAATGAGCAGTTCTTC
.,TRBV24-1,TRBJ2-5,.,CATSDRTTGGETQYF,TGTGCCACCAGTGATAGAACGACAGGTGGGGAGACCCAGTACTTC
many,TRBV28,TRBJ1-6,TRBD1,CASSLHRGRSPLHF,TGTGCCAGCAGTTTACACAGGGGCCGATCACCCCTCCACTTT
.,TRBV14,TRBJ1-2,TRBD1,CASSQDRGTGLKGYTF,TGTGCCAGCAGCCAAGATCGGGGGACAGGGTTGAAGGGCTACACCTTC
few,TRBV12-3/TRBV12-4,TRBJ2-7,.,CASSFPGGRFDEQYF,TGTGCCAGCAGTTTCCCTGGGGGGAGATTCGACGAGCAGTACTTC
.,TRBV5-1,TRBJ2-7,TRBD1,CASSSRQGASYEQYF,TGCGCCAGCAGCTCGCGACAGGGGGCCTCCTACGAGCAGTACTTC
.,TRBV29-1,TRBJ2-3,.,CSVQGGYTDTQYF,TGCAGCGTCCAAGGCGGTTACACAGATACGCAGTATTTT
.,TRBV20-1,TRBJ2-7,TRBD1,CSASAGTGWSLEQYF,TGCAGTGCTAGTGCCGGGACAGGTTGGTCTCTCGAGCAGTACTTC
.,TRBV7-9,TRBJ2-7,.,CASSLDIGIEQYF,TGTGCCAGCAGCTTAGACATCGGGATTGAGCAGTACTTC